This T cell receptor beta chain emerged from a study of blood T cell repertoires in COVID-19. Trimming left V 2 bases short and J 7 bases short, with 7 bases between. The CDR3 spans 12 residues. CDR1 and CDR2 from the germline V gene are SGDLS and YYNGEE. Repertoires were generated with immunoSEQ multiplex PCR, while TCRdb's copy carries only in-frame clones and drops some. The sample has hundreds of thousands of clones, around 86% seen once; the top ten hold roughly 4%. The chain couples TRBV9 to TRBJ2-1; D is unresolved. The sequencing input was PBMCs or T cells enriched from blood (not recorded which). This clonotype was obtained from a man aged 25 to 45 who had recovered from COVID-19. The CDR3 DNA is TGTGCCAGCAGCGTTAGCAGAAATGAGCAGTTCTTC. The encoded protein is CASSVSRNEQFF.